This is a list of T cell receptor beta chains from one sample in a study of Graves' ophthalmopathy and Graves' hyperthyroidism. MiXCR, applied by TCRdb to the multiplex PCR reads, yields one record per CDR3 protein. The sample lists about 740,000 distinct CDR3 sequences, 40% occurring once. Source material: peripheral blood. The receptors come from an adult man with Graves' ophthalmopathy. Both conserved end residues are trimmed from each CDR3. The order of the fields is CDR3 protein, J gene, clone size, V gene. Only part of the rows carry a size: once, few, many, or a class if the clone is expanded.

SVASDSRAF,TRBJ1-1,NA,TRBV29-1
ASNLQGTEAF,TRBJ1-1,NA,TRBV19
ASSFEGLAGGQVELF,TRBJ2-2,NA,TRBV7-6
ASRPRSNEQF,TRBJ2-1,NA,TRBV6-5
ASSELGRVSYEQY,TRBJ2-7,NA,TRBV14
ASSQPGQGARETQY,TRBJ2-5,NA,TRBV12-3/TRBV12-4
SAGAARGDETQY,TRBJ2-5,NA,TRBV20-1
ASSPTSDQPQH,TRBJ1-5,few,TRBV24-1
ASSARTGLAREEQY,TRBJ2-7,NA,TRBV25-1
ASGRQGNGYT,TRBJ1-2,NA,TRBV7-2
ASKGGRRLNEQY,TRBJ2-7,NA,TRBV2
ASRLTGGLGTEAF,TRBJ1-1,NA,TRBV11-1
ASSRGLAGGPFYEQY,TRBJ2-7,few,TRBV5-4
SVATGSGANVLT,TRBJ2-6,NA,TRBV29-1
ASSLAGQGMGYT,TRBJ1-2,NA,TRBV5-6
AISEALVTGRNQPQH,TRBJ1-5,NA,TRBV10-3
ASWSGSDVAGELF,TRBJ2-2,NA,TRBV5-5
ASRGLSTFASNQPQH,TRBJ1-5,few,TRBV6-1
ASSQGQLKETQY,TRBJ2-5,NA,TRBV7-9
ASSLSLAGFTDTQY,TRBJ2-3,NA,TRBV7-2
ASRPRGLANHEQY,TRBJ2-7,many,TRBV19
ASSFHLAAEQY,TRBJ2-7,few,TRBV27